A single sample is the source of the 10 T cell receptor beta chains below, sequenced in a study of molecular identifiers for immune sequencing clone quantification. Each CDR3 protein is one row after TCRdb ran MiXCR on the PCR reads. The table records more than 450,000 distinct CDR3 sequences, about a quarter of them present only once. Source material: naive CD8+ T cells from blood, with Jurkat cell RNA spiked in. This sample's subset: FACS-sorted CD8+CD4-CCR7+CD45RA+ naive T cells. The source of these receptors is a human donor in good health. Some libraries in this study had Jurkat cell RNA spiked in.

At least ten counts were recorded for this clonotype. The chain combines TRBV5-1 with TRBJ2-7, with 8 bases identical to TRBD1. Trimming took 3 bases from V and 3 from J; bases not matched to a gene: 8. Germline values: CDR1 SGHRS, CDR2 YFSETQ. The CDR3 is 15 residues long. CDR3 sequence reads: CASSSGQDFNYEQYF. The DNA for the CDR3 is TGCGCCAGCAGCTCGGGACAGGATTTTAACTACGAGCAGTACTTC.

This chain connects TRBV7-2 to TRBJ2-7; 8 positions match TRBD2. The CDR3 extends over 15 amino acids. CDR1 is SGHTA, CDR2 FQGNSA, per germline. The V gene end was trimmed by 1 base and the J gene end by 3 bases; junction bases not matched to a gene: 5. CDR3 bases: TGTGCCAGCAGCTTAGTCTCAGCGGGGGACTACGAGCAGTACTTC. As protein: CASSLVSAGDYEQYF.

This clonotype showed up many times. The chain links TRBV20-1 to TRBJ1-6; possibly TRBD1 for D (5 bases). CDR3 length equals 13 residues. The V gene lost 1 base and the J gene lost 6 bases, with 7 bases spanning the gap. The V gene's germline CDR1 is DFQATT and CDR2 SNEGSKA (reference sequence). In DNA form, the CDR3 reads TGCAGTGCTAGAGCGGACATTAATTCACCCCTCCACTTT. As protein: CSARADINSPLHF.

This clonotype was seen only once. A read error may be the cause here, since a much bigger clone is one base away. This chain uses TRBV7-9 with TRBJ1-4; D unclear. This CDR3 spans 14 amino acids. The V gene's germline CDR1 is SEHNR and CDR2 FQNEAQ (reference sequence). CDR3 sequence reads: CASSLTHSGEKLLF. The CDR3 DNA reads TGTGCCAGCAGCTTAACCCACTCCGGGGAAAAACTGCTTTTT.

In its sample, this clonotype was seen many times. The rearrangement links TRBV29-1 to TRBJ1-2; no firm D call. With 0 bases removed from V and 2 bases from J, the gap between germline ends came to 7 bases. In germline, CDR1 is SQVTM, CDR2 ANQGSEA. This CDR3 spans 13 amino acids. The CDR3 here is CSVEDIQNYGYTF. CDR3 bases: TGCAGCGTTGAAGATATACAGAACTATGGCTACACCTTC.

V and J are TRBV7-2 and TRBJ2-1; tentatively, D is TRBD1 or TRBD2 (6 bases each). This CDR3 spans 16 amino acids. CDR1 is SGHTA, CDR2 FQGNSA, per germline. Trimming removed 5 bases at V and 0 bases at J, with 14 bases between. This chain's CDR3 is CASSVTGAFSYNEQFF. As DNA, the CDR3 is TGTGCCAGCAGCGTCACGGGGGCTTTCTCCTACAATGAGCAGTTCTTC.

A word on this clonotype: The junction differs from germline at one of its ends, possibly a read error. The chain links TRBV5-5 to TRBJ2-7, with D perhaps matching TRBD1 (6 bases). Germline CDR1 and CDR2: SGHKS and YYEKEE (reference sequence). This CDR3 region has 14 residues. CDR3 nucleotides: TGTGCCAGCAGCTTGGCAGGGGCCCCCTACGCGCAGTACTTC. As protein: CASSLAGAPYAQYF.

At least ten counts were recorded for this clonotype. V is TRBV19 and J is TRBJ2-3; D unclear. V lost 0 bases to trimming and J lost 0 bases, with 10 bases between them. Looked up from germline, CDR1 is LNHDA and CDR2 is SQIVND (reference sequence). This CDR3 contains 16 residues. The CDR3 region is CASSIDSSTSTDTQYF. In DNA, the CDR3 is TGTGCCAGTAGTATAGACAGCTCGACTAGCACAGATACGCAGTATTTT.

This clonotype was observed many times. This chain connects TRBV30 to TRBJ2-5; the D call may be TRBD1 or TRBD2 (5 bases each). The V end was cut by 1 base, the J end by 0 bases, with 15 bases between. The CDR3 is 16 amino acids. Germline values: CDR1 GTSNPN, CDR2 SVGIG (reference sequence). In DNA form, the CDR3 reads TGTGCCTGGAGTGAACCGGGACCGACGTACCAAGAGACCCAGTACTTC. It codes for CAWSEPGPTYQETQYF.

This clonotype has a handful of counts. The chain joins TRBV15 to TRBJ2-2, with D perhaps matching TRBD1 (5 bases). Germline lookup yields CDR1 LNHNV and CDR2 YYDKDF (reference sequence). CDR3 length equals 14 residues. Trimming cost V 7 bases and J 1 base, with 10 bases left between them. DNA for the CDR3: TGTGCCACCACGGAAGGGGTGAACACCGGGGAGCTGTTTTTT. Amino acids: CATTEGVNTGELFF.